A selection of T cell receptor beta chains follows, all from one sample in a study of blood T cell repertoires in COVID-19. The table came from immunoSEQ multiplex PCR; TCRdb's copy has only in-frame clones and leaves some out. In the table there are 200,000 to 250,000 clones, 80% to 90% of which are singletons. Sequencing was performed on PBMCs or T cells enriched from blood (not recorded which). The receptors originated from a woman aged 25 to 39 who had been exposed to COVID-19. Both conserved end residues are part of each CDR3. A D gene is named only where the DNA matches it firmly. Part of the rows lack a size; the others show once, few, many or a class for expanded clones.

CDR3 protein | CDR3 DNA | J gene | D gene | clone size | V gene
CASSNSGAGGYEQYF | TGTGCCAGCAGCAATTCGGGAGCGGGAGGGTACGAGCAGTACTTC | TRBJ2-7 | - | - | TRBV21-1
CASSRDRGTYEQYF | TGTGCCAGCAGCCGGGACCGGGGGACCTACGAGCAGTACTTC | TRBJ2-7 | - | once | TRBV6-5
CASSPGTDTQYF | TGTGCCAGCAGTCCAGGCACAGATACGCAGTATTTT | TRBJ2-3 | - | - | TRBV12-3/TRBV12-4
CASSQEQDTAKLFF | TGTGCCAGCAGCCAAGAGCAGGACACGGCAAAACTGTTTTTT | TRBJ1-4 | - | - | TRBV3-1/TRBV3-2
CASSLAQGNAEAFF | TGTGCCAGCAGCTTGGCCCAGGGGAACGCTGAAGCTTTCTTT | TRBJ1-1 | - | - | TRBV5-4
CASSDVLVASSDTQYF | TGTGCCAGCAGTGATGTCCTAGTGGCCTCTTCAGATACGCAGTATTTT | TRBJ2-3 | - | - | TRBV25-1
CASSRGQGGEQYF | TGTGCCAGCAGTCGAGGACAGGGAGGGGAGCAGTACTTC | TRBJ2-7 | - | once | TRBV6-5
CASSQEGTSGRNEQFF | TGTGCCAGCAGCCAAGAGGGGACTAGCGGGAGAAATGAGCAGTTCTTC | TRBJ2-1 | TRBD2 | - | TRBV3-1/TRBV3-2
CASSQGGRGYEQYF | TGTGCCAGCAGCCAAGGCGGGAGGGGCTACGAGCAGTACTTC | TRBJ2-7 | TRBD2 | - | TRBV3-1/TRBV3-2
CASSEEVAGELFF | TGTGCCAGCAGCGAGGAGGTTGCCGGGGAGCTGTTTTTT | TRBJ2-2 | - | few | TRBV7-6
CASSPGTGGTDTQYF | TGTGCCAGCAGTCCCGGGACAGGGGGCACAGATACGCAGTATTTT | TRBJ2-3 | TRBD1 | - | TRBV6-4
CASSQVGNHINNEQFF | TGTGCCAGCAGCCAAGTGGGCAACCACATCAACAATGAGCAGTTCTTC | TRBJ2-1 | - | - | TRBV3-1/TRBV3-2
CASSLGGREGTEAFF | TGCGCCAGCAGCTTGGGGGGCAGGGAGGGCACTGAAGCTTTCTTT | TRBJ1-1 | - | - | TRBV5-1
CASSLSSQVGTEAFF | TGTGCCAGCAGTTTAAGTTCACAGGTCGGGACTGAAGCTTTCTTT | TRBJ1-1 | - | - | TRBV27
CASSIRGIGNTIYF | TGTGCCAGTAGTATAAGGGGGATTGGAAACACCATATATTTT | TRBJ1-3 | - | - | TRBV19
CASSLAGRETQYF | TGCGCCAGCAGCTTAGCAGGGCGAGAGACCCAGTACTTC | TRBJ2-5 | - | - | TRBV5-1
CASRSGRPPFLEQFF | TGTGCCAGCAGAAGCGGGAGGCCCCCTTTTTTGGAGCAGTTCTTC | TRBJ2-1 | TRBD2 | once | TRBV6-5
CASSMGQRTYEQYF | TGTGCCAGTAGTATGGGGCAGCGTACCTACGAGCAGTACTTC | TRBJ2-7 | - | - | TRBV19
CASSLATSGRTNEQYF | TGCGCCAGCAGCTTGGCCACTAGCGGGAGAACCAACGAGCAGTACTTC | TRBJ2-7 | TRBD2 | - | TRBV5-1
CASSPRRGMGYEQYF | TGTGCCAGCAGCCCCCGCCGGGGAATGGGTTACGAGCAGTACTTC | TRBJ2-7 | - | - | TRBV28
CATSKYLQGEGEETQYF | TGTGCCACCAGCAAATATTTACAGGGGGAAGGCGAAGAGACCCAGTACTTC | TRBJ2-5 | TRBD1 | - | TRBV15
CASRDRAEGEKLFF | TGTGCCAGTAGGGACCGGGCCGAGGGTGAAAAACTGTTTTTT | TRBJ1-4 | - | - | TRBV19
CASSYNRGRDQYF | TGTGCCAGCAGCTACAACAGGGGCCGGGACCAGTACTTC | TRBJ2-5 | TRBD1 | - | TRBV3-1/TRBV3-2
CASSLLGLAGVSQETQYF | TGCGCCAGCAGCTTGTTGGGACTAGCGGGAGTGAGCCAAGAGACCCAGTACTTC | TRBJ2-5 | TRBD2 | - | TRBV5-1
CASKPGLADTDTQYF | TGTGCCAGCAAACCGGGACTAGCGGATACAGATACGCAGTATTTT | TRBJ2-3 | TRBD2 | - | TRBV11-2
CASSRAASYEQYF | TGTGCCAGCAGCCGAGCGGCGTCCTACGAGCAGTATTTC | TRBJ2-7 | - | - | TRBV3-1/TRBV3-2
CASGTSGRTTDTQYF | TGTGCCAGCGGGACTAGCGGGAGAACGACAGATACGCAGTATTTT | TRBJ2-3 | TRBD2 | - | TRBV3-1/TRBV3-2
CASSPYSGINEQFF | TGTGCCAGCAGCCCCTATAGCGGGATCAATGAGCAGTTCTTC | TRBJ2-1 | TRBD2 | - | TRBV7-3
CASSSVERNTEAFF | TGTGCCAGCAGCTCTGTGGAGAGGAACACTGAAGCTTTCTTT | TRBJ1-1 | - | - | TRBV11-2
CASSLDPGLAGVSGTDTQYF | TGTGCCAGCAGCTTAGATCCGGGACTAGCGGGAGTATCGGGCACAGATACGCAGTATTTT | TRBJ2-3 | TRBD2 | - | TRBV11-2
CASSYSTTGVTGELFF | TGTGCCAGCAGTTACTCGACGACAGGGGTCACCGGGGAGCTGTTTTTT | TRBJ2-2 | TRBD1 | once | TRBV6-5
CASSRTDRGKETQYF | TGTGCCAGCAGCCGGACGGACAGGGGAAAAGAGACCCAGTACTTC | TRBJ2-5 | TRBD1 | few | TRBV3-1/TRBV3-2
CASSLGTGDEKLFF | TGTGCCAGCAGCTTGGGGACAGGGGATGAAAAACTGTTTTTT | TRBJ1-4 | TRBD1 | - | TRBV11-2
CASSLPRAGVDGWGELFF | TGCGCCAGCAGCTTGCCCCGAGCCGGGGTCGACGGGTGGGGGGAGCTGTTTTTT | TRBJ2-2 | - | - | TRBV5-1
CASSSGTGKSPLHF | TGTGCCAGCAGCTCCGGGACAGGGAAATCACCCCTCCACTTT | TRBJ1-6 | TRBD1 | - | TRBV5-6
CASSLEAGRTGELFF | TGTGCCAGCAGCTTGGAAGCAGGGCGCACCGGGGAGCTGTTTTTT | TRBJ2-2 | - | - | TRBV5-6
CASSPNGHEQFF | TGCGCCAGCAGCCCCAATGGGCATGAGCAGTTCTTC | TRBJ2-1 | - | - | TRBV5-1
CASSRGGVTPLHF | TGTGCCAGCAGCAGGGGGGGGGTGACACCCCTCCACTTT | TRBJ1-6 | - | - | TRBV7-9
CASLPGAGANVLTF | TGTGCCAGCCTTCCGGGGGCTGGGGCCAACGTCCTGACTTTC | TRBJ2-6 | - | - | TRBV6-5
CAWRRTLNTEAFF | TGTGCCTGGAGAAGGACTTTGAACACTGAAGCTTTCTTT | TRBJ1-1 | - | - | TRBV30
CASSLFGRGRQETQYF | TGTGCCAGCAGCTTATTCGGGAGAGGGAGGCAAGAGACCCAGTACTTC | TRBJ2-5 | - | - | TRBV5-4
CASSPREGPGELFF | TGTGCCAGCAGCCCCCGGGAAGGCCCCGGGGAGCTGTTTTTT | TRBJ2-2 | - | few | TRBV9
CASSYKASGDPYEQYF | TGTGCCAGCAGTTACAAGGCTAGCGGGGACCCCTACGAGCAGTACTTC | TRBJ2-7 | TRBD2 | - | TRBV6-6
CASSSAYEQYF | TGTGCCAGCAGTTCGGCCTACGAGCAGTACTTC | TRBJ2-7 | - | - | TRBV6-6
CASSVAGSTEAFF | TGTGCCAGCAGCGTAGCCGGGTCCACCGAAGCTTTCTTT | TRBJ1-1 | - | - | TRBV9
CASSYLRQASTDTQYF | TGTGCCAGCAGTTATCTTCGGCAGGCTAGCACAGATACGCAGTATTTT | TRBJ2-3 | - | - | TRBV6-9
CASSSLSGYNSPLHF | TGTGCCAGCAGCTCGCTCAGCGGCTATAATTCACCCCTCCACTTT | TRBJ1-6 | - | - | TRBV7-9
CASSEGGRNPYGYTF | TGTGCCAGCAGTGAAGGGGGCCGTAACCCCTATGGCTACACCTTC | TRBJ1-2 | - | - | TRBV6-1
CASSGTGYYGYTF | TGTGCCAGCAGTGGGACAGGGTACTATGGCTACACCTTC | TRBJ1-2 | TRBD1 | - | TRBV2
CASSVGDGREETQYF | TGTGCCAGCAGCGTAGGGGATGGGAGAGAAGAGACCCAGTACTTC | TRBJ2-5 | - | - | TRBV9
CASSIGQGEGQPQHF | TGTGCCAGTAGTATTGGACAGGGAGAAGGTCAGCCCCAGCATTTT | TRBJ1-5 | TRBD1 | - | TRBV19
CASSDQGSETQYF | TGCGCCAGCAGTGATCAGGGTAGCGAGACCCAGTACTTC | TRBJ2-5 | - | - | TRBV10-1
CASSSRQGSEKLFF | TGTGCCAGCAGTTCTCGACAGGGGAGTGAAAAACTGTTTTTT | TRBJ1-4 | TRBD1 | once | TRBV2